Only a few counts were recorded for the clone carrying this T cell receptor beta chain. Its matching antigen is unknown. The source of the sample is a study of response to subunit inactivated influenza vaccine. Findings of the study overall: There was a suggestion from the authors that each seasonal influenza vaccination recruits few new T cells.

The germline gives CDR1 DFQATT, CDR2 SNEGSKA (reference sequence). The CDR3 runs 13 residues. V lost 8 bases and J lost 0, with 11 bases in between. TCRdb independently ran MiXCR on the RT-PCR reads; one entry per CDR3 protein. The sample lists 540,000 or so distinct CDR3 sequences; over 10% were seen once. This clonotype was obtained from a man in his fifties or sixties who received an inactivated influenza vaccine. This rearrangement joins TRBV20-1 to TRBJ2-1, with D uncertain. This specimen was PBMCs from blood, taken 35 to 45 days after vaccination. CDR3 sequence reads: CSPIKSSYNEQFF. DNA of the CDR3: TGCAGTCCCATTAAAAGCTCCTACAATGAGCAGTTCTTC.